This T cell receptor (beta chain) came from a study of post-analysis software for immune sequencing data (dated by TCRdb to between 2014 and 2017). Background on the whole study: Disease courses on record covered relapsing-remitting, secondary progressive and progressive-relapsing multiple sclerosis, though some patients had no subtype annotation. Patient repertoires were compared against about a dozen previously published healthy control repertoires from donors aged 6 to 25 years. A subset of samples was prepared in parallel using single-end sample barcoding, then pooled and co-amplified after Illumina adapter ligation.

The sample holds one count of this clonotype. This clone's antigen is unknown. No quality values exist for individual bases; no much larger clone is one base distant. A single read constitutes weak evidence. Library preparation employed PCR. Sequencing was performed on an Illumina HiSeq 2500. Unique molecular identifiers were incorporated into TCR beta cDNA libraries to reduce PCR and sequencing biases. Per 1 to 10 million input T cells, 500,000 or so cDNA molecules were obtained, such that each molecule approximated one T cell. The same protocol used for the earlier healthy control dataset was applied to prepare and sequence the patient libraries. Within a given batch, samples were prepared together, multiplexed and sequenced on the same HiSeq lane. The authors processed their data as follows. MIGEC was used to process the raw barcoded reads, and molecular identifier groups with only a single read were discarded before consensus assembly and CDR3 extraction. VDJtools was used for post-analysis of the clonotype tables, with diversity normalized by down-sampling every dataset to the smallest sample size. In repertoire overlap clustering, CDR3 amino acid sequences, but not nucleotide sequences, were matched to correct batch-related cross-sample contamination. TCRdb reworked the public reads: Q25 trimming with fastp, MiXCR clone assembly, productive beta chains retained. Entries are consolidated by CDR3 protein sequence, retaining the most common genes and DNA. The authors' filters were not applied to this entry. The sample profile shows some 190,000 distinct CDR3 sequences; around 30% of them were found once. In total, the top ten clones hold 3% to 3.5% of the sample.

TCR beta repertoires were profiled from peripheral blood of approximately 13 young patients with multiple sclerosis to demonstrate the VDJtools post-analysis software. The multiple sclerosis patients were children and adolescents between 6 and 15 years of age. What the research found in general, with its limitations: Direct clustering with F measure revealed strong co-clustering of samples prepared in the same batch, which led to a batch-effect correction. The control group was slightly older than the multiple sclerosis patient group. Compared with controls, multiple sclerosis patients had significantly lower normalized Chao1 diversity, a finding suggesting substantial peripheral T-cell clonal expansion.

Sequences were obtained from blood. This TCR came from a girl between 2 and 17 years old with multiple sclerosis.

The CDR3 reads CASREGTSGGWTYNEQYF. The DNA is as follows: TGTGCCAGCAGGGAGGGGACTAGCGGGGGCTGGACCTACAATGAGCAGTACTTC. The chain is made from TRBV2 and TRBJ2-1; a stretch of 14 junction bases matches TRBD2. The end of the DNA fits TRBJ2-7 better, so the J call may be wrong. As encoded in the germline V gene, CDR1 is SNHLY while CDR2 is FYNNEI. The CDR3 spans 18 residues, from the cysteine through the phenylalanine. Only the CDR3 region is kept as DNA, spanning 54 bases read in frame from base 1.